This record concerns one T cell receptor (beta chain) sequence. Its cognate antigen has yet to be identified. Base qualities are missing; no much larger clone stands one base away. The method was 5' RACE. The sample was run on an Illumina HiSeq 2500. The second PCR ran for roughly 7 to 12 cycles and used a J-beta primer mix along with a sample-barcoded 5' primer. Each TCR beta cDNA molecule received a unique molecular identifier from a template-switch 5' adaptor carrying 12 random nucleotides. Each sample yielded at least 2.5 million CDR3-containing paired-end reads. First-strand cDNA synthesis was performed from all RNA using the Mint cDNA synthesis kit, with priming by a TRBC-specific oligonucleotide. All cDNA was treated with uracil-DNA glycosylase and then went through a first 18-cycle PCR with the universal primers M1SS and BC2_uni_R. Turning to the authors' computational methods: For normalization, 1 million high-quality reads were randomly selected from each sample, with every read carrying a distinct molecular identifier. Instead of being binned into consensus sequences, reads that shared molecular identifiers were thrown out. MiTCR, set to a Q25 quality threshold and the strictest error-elimination algorithm, was used for CDR3 identification, clonotype clustering and error correction. Lower-bound total TCR beta diversity was estimated with a nonparametric unseen species model using Euler transformation. TCRdb redid the processing of the public reads, applying fastp at Q25 and MiXCR, and retained in-frame beta chains. Identical CDR3 protein sequences are pooled into one entry, listed with their most common genes and DNA. It is TCRdb's table, rather than the study itself, that gives the V and J calls and clone size. Recorded for this sample are fewer than 1 million distinct CDR3 sequences; around 45% of them occurred a single time. The ten largest clones capture roughly a fifth of the sample.

This specimen belongs to a study of blood T cells in healthy people across ages (dated by TCRdb to 2013 to 2016). Some background on the complete study: In model experiments, template switching captured about one uniquely barcoded TCR beta cDNA molecule for every two T cells. The study measured age-related changes in TCR beta repertoire diversity using deep sequencing normalized with unique cDNA molecular identifiers. The donors were divided into four age groups: young (average around 16 years), middle-aged (about 40), aged (about 60) and long-lived (roughly 82). To avoid experimental bias, donors of different ages were randomly spread across the sequencing lanes. Using the same blood draw, the study looked at two additional independent replicas of 1 million unique cDNA reads for two donors, one aged 18 to 29 and the other aged 80 or older.

Donors were 39 systemically healthy Caucasian individuals from Russia aged roughly 6 to 100 years. Each donor gave about 11 milliliters of peripheral blood, drawn into EDTA-treated Vacutainer tubes. Ficoll-Paque density-gradient centrifugation was used to isolate PBMCs, with at least 6 million obtained per sample. Total RNA, at least 6 micrograms per sample, was extracted from PBMCs with Trizol reagent. For every donor, an aliquot of PBMCs went through flow cytometry to measure the percentages of naive CD45RAhigh/CD27high T cells. Broad study findings and their caveats: Observed TCR beta diversity correlated strongly with the percentage of naive T cells measured by flow cytometry. Compared with the aged group, more naive CD4+ T cells, fewer expanded clones and increased TCR diversity were shown by the long-lived group, suggesting age selection. Because the CMV infection status of the donors was unknown, age-related changes in expanded clonotypes may potentially have been confounded. Observed TCR beta diversity per million T cells fell roughly linearly with age, and a significant reduction was already apparent by age roughly 40. Estimates of total diversity based on one million sequenced T cells were regarded as lower bounds and as underestimates. Because profiling used bulk unsorted PBMCs, naive and antigen-experienced compartments could not be compared conclusively.

From the cysteine through the phenylalanine, the CDR3 covers 15 amino acids. The sequence is cut down to CDR3 DNA, 45 bases in frame from base 1. V drops 0 bases and J drops 2 bases, leaving 10 bases in between. For CDR1 and CDR2, the germline V gene (reference sequence) lists LGHDT and YNNKEL. This TCR came from a man in his fifties or sixties in good health. The source material was blood. The chain is made from TRBV3-1 and TRBJ1-2; D gene: possibly TRBD1, on 5 matching bases. The CDR3 protein: CASSQERQWNYGYTF. The nucleotides read TGTGCCAGCAGCCAAGAAAGACAGTGGAACTATGGCTACACCTTC.